This T cell receptor beta chain was captured by sequencing in a study of OX40 agonist ivuxolimab in advanced cancers. About the full investigation: Ivuxolimab was an agonistic, fully human IgG2 monoclonal antibody directed against OX40 (CD134), a costimulatory receptor. A male proportion of roughly 80% and a mean age of approximately 62 years, ranging from about 23 to 90, were recorded for the dose-escalation cohort. The monotherapy dose-escalation portion (N ≈ 56 patients) of the phase I ivuxolimab trial is reported in the paper. Prior anti-PD-1, anti-PD-L1 or anti-CTLA-4 therapy was permitted, and checkpoint inhibitors had been received by roughly 40% of dose-escalation patients. Partial responses occurred in three dose-escalation patients, of whom one had hepatocellular carcinoma and two had cutaneous melanoma. Among the 50 to 55 dose-escalation patients, 19 had hepatocellular carcinoma, about 15 melanoma, 9 renal cell carcinoma and 9 head and neck cancer. Peripheral TCRbeta sequencing was intended to test whether TCR sequence diversity was altered and clonal T-cell expansion was caused by ivuxolimab. Intravenous ivuxolimab was administered to patients every 2 weeks at six dose levels: 0.01, 0.1, 0.3, 1.5, 3 and 10 mg/kg. General conclusions and limits of the study: Which antigens the clonally expanded peripheral T cells were specific for was not determined. Low levels of normalized T-cell clonal expansion were also seen in some patients who did not respond. After ivuxolimab, expanded clones were on average more numerous among CD8+ T cells than among CD4+ T cells. In the 0.1-3.0 mg/kg groups, partial responders had among the lowest normalized peripheral clonal expansion, particularly in CD8+ T cells. Clonal expansion of both CD4+ and CD8+ blood T cells was observed from baseline to week 6 at doses 0.1 to 3.0 mg/kg.

Measured from the cysteine to the phenylalanine, the CDR3 is 14 residues long. CDR3 DNA is the only sequence kept; it has 42 bases, read in frame from the first base. The V and J ends are trimmed by 5 bases and 0 bases, leaving 10 bases between them. CDR1 MNHEY and CDR2 SMNVEV were looked up in the germline V gene (reference sequence). Patients with a history of autoimmune disease or receiving systemic immunosuppression were excluded from the trial. Peripheral blood for TCR sequencing was collected from all dose cohorts at baseline, on cycle 4 day 1, and on cycle 7 day 1. Samples came from an open-label, multicenter, first-in-human phase I dose-escalation trial of ivuxolimab. The trial enrolled adults with locally advanced or metastatic head and neck squamous cell, hepatocellular, melanoma or renal cell carcinoma. CD4+ and CD8+ T cells were sorted separately from peripheral blood before TCR sequencing.

Of note for this clone: The target of this receptor is not known. Per-base qualities were not stored, and no clone one base away is much larger.

For sequencing of the TCRbeta CDR3 region, genomic DNA was extracted from the sorted cells. The immunoSEQ Assay was used for sequencing of TCRbeta CDR3 regions. TCRdb's version of the immuneACCESS table is confined to in-frame rearrangements and falls short of the full clone set. An unresolved V gene accounts for under half of the shortfall where checked; the remainder is of unknown origin. The table for this sample lists about 55,000 clones; about nine tenths of them were counted only once. Under 8% of the sample belongs to the ten largest clones. The receptor was isolated from an adult with an advanced solid tumor such as melanoma, head and neck, liver or kidney cancer. The V gene is TRBV27 and the J gene is TRBJ1-1, with the D gene not clear enough to name. The sequenced sample was CD4+ or CD8+ T cells sorted from blood, obtained in a trial of the OX40 agonist ivuxolimab. The CDR3 amino acid sequence is: CASSPSDLNTEAFF. At the DNA level, the sequence is TGTGCCAGCAGTCCTTCTGACTTGAACACTGAAGCTTTCTTT.